The subject of this entry is one T cell receptor (beta chain). What it binds is unknown. The source of the sample is a study of T cells after posttransplantation cyclophosphamide. General observations from the study: Recipient CMV seropositivity and CMV reactivation strongly tracked TRB clonality. Later blood repertoires were often dominated by clones from the donor CD8+ memory compartment. Tissue-infiltrating T cells from skin or gut overlapped little with blood T cells.

This table comes from immunoSEQ multiplex PCR, and its TCRdb copy is limited to in-frame clones, with some not included. Here the sample spans tens of thousands of clones, about 82% being singletons. V lost 2 bases and J lost 5, with 9 bases in between. Germline V gene data show CDR1 as GTSNPN and CDR2 as SVGIG (reference sequence). This CDR3 has 12 residues. This rearrangement joins TRBV30 to TRBJ1-2; tentative D call: TRBD1 (6 bases). This sequence was found in a man aged 30 to 39 with a blood cancer, CMV-positive, and with a related stem cell donor. The specimen was PBMCs. DNA for the CDR3: TGTGCCTGGAGTACAGGGCGATATGGCTACACCTTC. It is translated as CAWSTGRYGYTF.